These T cell receptor beta chains were read from a single sample in a study of shared clonotypes between healthy human individuals. Sequencing was performed with immunoSEQ multiplex PCR; in TCRdb, only in-frame clones are kept and a portion is missing. The table has more than 2,000,000 clones, 85% to 95% seen once. Sequencing was performed on naive CD4+ T cells sorted from blood. Receptors originate from a man between 18 and 29 years old in good health. CDR3s include the opening cysteine and the closing phenylalanine or tryptophan. Each record gives: J gene, D gene, clone size, V gene, CDR3 DNA, CDR3 protein. D genes are given only for firm matches. Clone size, where shown, is once, few, many, or a class for clones that have expanded.

TRBJ2-5,-,once,TRBV5-4,TGTGCCAGCAGCCACGAGATCCTGGAGGGGGAGACCCAGTACTTC,CASSHEILEGETQYF
TRBJ2-5,TRBD1,-,TRBV2,TGTGCCAGCCGGACAGGGGGCCCAACGGAGACCCAGTACTTC,CASRTGGPTETQYF
TRBJ1-4,-,-,TRBV21-1,TGTGCCAGCACCCTTCCCCGGGACAGGGGTGGAGACGAAAAACTGTTTTTT,CASTLPRDRGGDEKLFF
TRBJ2-1,-,-,TRBV5-1,TGCGCCAGCAGCCCCACCCGAGGATCTGAGCAGTTCTTC,CASSPTRGSEQFF
TRBJ2-7,-,-,TRBV19,TGTGCCAGTAGTGTAGATTTAGACACAACGAGCTCCTACGAGCAGTACTTC,CASSVDLDTTSSYEQYF
TRBJ2-6,TRBD1,-,TRBV6-1,TGTGCCAGCAGTGTATCGACAGGGGCTGGGGCCAACGTCCTGACTTTC,CASSVSTGAGANVLTF
TRBJ1-5,-,-,TRBV28,TGTGCCAGCCATGGGGAAGGCTATAGCAATCAGCCCCAGCATTTT,CASHGEGYSNQPQHF
TRBJ2-2,-,-,TRBV5-1,TGCGCCAGCAGCTTGAGTTACACCGGGGAGCTGTTTTTT,CASSLSYTGELFF
TRBJ1-2,-,-,TRBV10-3,TGTGCCATCAGTGAGTCGACAGGAAACTATGGCTACACCTTC,CAISESTGNYGYTF
TRBJ1-2,TRBD1,-,TRBV5-1,TGCGCCAGCAGCTTTACAGGGGACTATGGCTACACCTTC,CASSFTGDYGYTF
TRBJ2-3,TRBD2,-,TRBV5-1,TGCGCCAGCAGCAAAGGGACTAGCGGATCCACAGATACGCAGTATTTT,CASSKGTSGSTDTQYF
TRBJ1-4,-,-,TRBV13,TGTGCCAGCAGCATCGGGACAAAGTCTAATGAAAAACTGTTTTTT,CASSIGTKSNEKLFF
TRBJ2-5,TRBD2,-,TRBV7-2,TGTGCCAGCAGCTCGCTAGCGGGGGGGTGGGAGACCCAGTACTTC,CASSSLAGGWETQYF
TRBJ1-1,TRBD1,-,TRBV11-2,TGTGCCAGCAGCTCGATACGGACAGGGTGGGACACTGAAGCTTTCTTT,CASSSIRTGWDTEAFF
TRBJ2-4,-,once,TRBV28,TGTGCCAGCAGTAGTGGGGCCAGCGGCAAAAACATTCAGTACTTC,CASSSGASGKNIQYF
TRBJ2-7,-,-,TRBV28,TGTGCCAGCAGTTTGGTTGGTCTTAACTACGAGCAGTACTTC,CASSLVGLNYEQYF
TRBJ2-3,-,-,TRBV19,TGTGCCAGTAGTTCAAGGGGGGGGCAGAGCACAGATACGCAGTATTTT,CASSSRGGQSTDTQYF
TRBJ1-1,-,-,TRBV28,TGTGCCAGCCCCAAAGGGCCTATGAACACTGAAGCTTTCTTT,CASPKGPMNTEAFF